Listed below are T cell receptor beta chains from one sample, sequenced in a study of early T cells in non-severe SARS-CoV-2 infection. Each CDR3 protein is one row after TCRdb ran MiXCR on the 5' RACE reads. The sample lists about 66,000 distinct CDR3 sequences; approximately 13% were seen once. The specimen sequenced was whole blood. All receptors come from an adult who was a healthcare worker with PCR-confirmed SARS-CoV-2 infection or an uninfected control (not recorded which). Each CDR3 is given with its conserved first and last residue. A D gene is named only where the DNA matches it firmly. Not all rows give a size; the values are once, few, many and, for expanded clones, a class.

>-|TRBJ2-1|TRBV5-1|many
TGCGCCAGCAGCTTGGTGGCCCAAGCTGGGAATGAGCAGTTCTTC
CASSLVAQAGNEQFF
>-|TRBJ2-2|TRBV19|many
TGTGCCAGTAGTATAGATCGCTCCACCGGGGAGCTGTTTTTT
CASSIDRSTGELFF
>TRBD1|TRBJ1-6|TRBV5-4|-
TGTGCCAGCAGCTACGGGACAGATAATTCACCCCTCCACTTT
CASSYGTDNSPLHF
>-|TRBJ1-1|TRBV29-1|-
TGCAGCGTCTACAGGGTCATGAACACTGAAGCTTTCTTT
CSVYRVMNTEAFF
>-|TRBJ2-7|TRBV28|-
TGTGCCAGCAGTTTAAGCCAGGGAAGGACCCACGAGCAGTACTTC
CASSLSQGRTHEQYF
>-|TRBJ2-1|TRBV11-3|-
TGTGCCAGCAGCTTGAACGACAATGAGCAGTTCTTC
CASSLNDNEQFF
>-|TRBJ1-3|TRBV19|-
TGTGCCAGTAACACCGTGGGAACCATATATTTT
CASNTVGTIYF
>-|TRBJ2-1|TRBV18|-
TGTGCCAGCTCACCAGCCCGACAGAACAATGAGCAGTTCTTC
CASSPARQNNEQFF
>TRBD2|TRBJ2-2|TRBV28|-
TGTGCCAGCACCATAGGACTAGCGGGCGGCTCCGGGGAGCTGTTTTTT
CASTIGLAGGSGELFF
>-|TRBJ1-1|TRBV3-1|many
TGTGCCTCCAGAGGGGTTGGCACTGAAGCTTTCTTT
CASRGVGTEAFF
>-|TRBJ1-6|TRBV12-3/TRBV12-4|few
TGTGCCAGCAGTTCCGGGACGGATAATTCACCCCTCCACTTT
CASSSGTDNSPLHF
>-|TRBJ2-6|TRBV29-1|-
TGCAGCGTTGAAACAGGGCCTGCCTCTGGGGCCAACGTCCTGACTTTC
CSVETGPASGANVLTF
>-|TRBJ2-7|TRBV11-2|few
TGTGCCAGCAGCCGACAATCGAGCTCCTACGAGCAGTACTTC
CASSRQSSSYEQYF
>TRBD2|TRBJ2-1|TRBV14|many
TGTGCCAGCAGTCCAAGGAATGGACTAGCGGGAAACAATGAGCAGTTCTTC
CASSPRNGLAGNNEQFF
>TRBD1|TRBJ2-3|TRBV29-1|few
TGCAGCGTGGCTGAGAGGGGGCGGTTAAGCACAGATACGCAGTATTTT
CSVAERGRLSTDTQYF
>-|TRBJ2-2|TRBV7-2|many
TGTGCCAGCAACGATGGACCCGGGGAGCTGTTTTTT
CASNDGPGELFF